Presented here are 30 T cell receptor beta chains from one specimen sequenced in a study of T cell changes during pregnancy in multiple sclerosis. Sequencing was performed with immunoSEQ multiplex PCR; in TCRdb, only in-frame clones are kept and a portion is missing. Counted here are under 70,000 clones, 91% occurring once; the ten biggest clones make up 1% to 1.5%. Sequenced here: peripheral blood, sampled after pregnancy. These TCRs come from a female donor in good health, enrolled as a control in a pregnancy study.

The gene calls are TRBV4-3 and TRBJ2-7; 10 nucleotides agree with TRBD1. Per germline, CDR1 LGHNA and CDR2 YSLEER. V lost 2 bases to trimming and J lost 4 bases; unmatched junction nucleotides: 11. This CDR3 is built from 17 residues. The CDR3 sequence: CASSQSITRDRGYEQYF. CDR3 in DNA: TGCGCCAGCAGCCAATCAATAACCCGGGACAGGGGATACGAGCAGTACTTC.

The J gene is TRBJ2-2, the V gene TRBV7-6; the match to TRBD1 covers 8 bases. Trimming removed 1 base from V and 5 bases from J; junction bases left unmatched: 3. The CDR3 runs to 15 residues. The germline gives CDR1 SGHVS, CDR2 FNYEAQ. The CDR3 spells CASSLEQGGTGELFF. DNA for the CDR3: TGTGCCAGCAGCTTAGAACAGGGGGGTACCGGGGAGCTGTTTTTT.

The V and J genes are TRBV9 and TRBJ2-1; tentatively, D is TRBD2 (6 bases). This CDR3 is built from 12 residues. The V gene lost 0 bases and the J gene lost 8 bases, with 6 bases spanning the gap. Germline assignment: CDR1 SGDLS and CDR2 YYNGEE. Written as DNA, the CDR3 is TGTGCCAGCAGCGTAGGGGGGGATGAGCAGTTCTTC. Translation gives CASSVGGDEQFF.

The chain has TRBV4-3 and TRBJ2-5, with 9 positions matching TRBD1. Germline CDR1 and CDR2: LGHNA and YSLEER. CDR3 length: 20 residues. J lost 2 bases, V lost 2 bases, and 18 bases had no gene match. The DNA of the CDR3 is TGCGCCAGCAGCCAACCATGGGTTGGACCAGTGGACAGGGGTCAAGAGACCCAGTACTTC. This sequence encodes CASSQPWVGPVDRGQETQYF.

This chain's CDR3 is CASSLGSQGNTEAFF. The CDR3 coding sequence is TGTGCCAGCAGCTTAGGAAGTCAGGGTAACACTGAAGCTTTCTTT. The chain carries TRBV11-2 and TRBJ1-1; D perhaps matches TRBD1 (5 bases). The germline V gene encodes CDR1 SGHAT and CDR2 FQNNGV. With 1 base removed from V and 2 bases from J, the gap between germline ends came to 11 bases. There are 15 residues in the CDR3.

This chain joins TRBV6-1 and TRBJ2-7; weak D call: TRBD1 (7 bases). The ends were cut back, 11 bases at V and 5 bases at J, with 16 bases in the middle. The CDR3 consists of 12 residues. CDR1 is MNHNS, CDR2 SASEGT, per germline. The CDR3 sequence: CAGQEGADEQYF. In nucleotides, the CDR3 is TGTGCCGGGCAGGAGGGGGCAGACGAGCAGTACTTC.

The V call is TRBV9, the J call TRBJ2-7; TRBD2 might be the D (6 bases). This CDR3 has 15 residues. The V end lost 0 bases, the J end lost 3 bases, and 13 bases lay between the germline ends. CDR1 and CDR2 (germline): SGDLS, YYNGEE. This chain's CDR3 is CASSVDGGSYYEQYF. CDR3 sequence (DNA): TGTGCCAGCAGCGTAGATGGGGGGTCTTACTACGAGCAGTACTTC.

The V call is TRBV27, the J call TRBJ1-2; TRBD1 matches 7 bases. Per the germline V gene, CDR1 is MNHEY and CDR2 is SMNVEV (reference sequence). Trimming took 6 bases from V and 8 from J; bases not matched to a gene: 9. CDR3 length equals 13 residues. The chain's CDR3 is CASSPIGGDGYTF. As DNA, the CDR3 is TGTGCCAGCAGCCCCATAGGGGGCGACGGCTACACCTTC.

The V gene is TRBV19, the J gene TRBJ1-2; tentative D call: TRBD1 (5 bases). The V end was cut by 5 bases, the J end by 4 bases, with 17 bases between. The germline V gene encodes CDR1 LNHDA and CDR2 SQIVND (reference sequence). This CDR3 has 15 amino acids. CDR3 region: CASSPRGGHSYGYTF. DNA of the CDR3: TGTGCCAGTAGTCCCCGCGGCGGACACAGCTATGGCTACACCTTC.

The chain couples TRBV7-9 to TRBJ1-2; tentative D call: TRBD1 (6 bases). The V gene lost 5 bases and the J gene lost 8 bases, with 27 bases spanning the gap. The CDR3 covers 17 residues. The germline V gene has CDR1 SEHNR and CDR2 FQNEAQ (reference sequence). This CDR3 is CASSPLRRRGGLWGYTF. The CDR3, as DNA: TGTGCCAGCAGCCCACTCAGGCGCCGTGGGGGCCTCTGGGGCTACACCTTC.

This rearrangement joins TRBV19 to TRBJ2-3, with 12 nucleotides matching TRBD1. This CDR3 has 17 residues. Unmatched junction bases numbered 8, after V lost 5 bases and J lost 2 bases. From germline, CDR1 is LNHDA and CDR2 SQIVND (reference sequence). This CDR3 reads CASSPGDRGLSTDTQYF. The DNA of the CDR3 is TGTGCCAGTAGTCCGGGGGACAGGGGGCTGTCCACAGATACGCAGTATTTT.

This chain joins TRBV6-6 and TRBJ1-1; D uncertain. The V and J ends lost 2 bases and 4 bases respectively, with 11 bases between them. CDR1 is MNHNY and CDR2 is SVGAGI in the germline V gene (reference sequence). CDR3 length equals 14 residues. CDR3: CASSYEGGSTEAFF. DNA of the CDR3: TGTGCCAGCAGTTACGAGGGTGGAAGCACTGAAGCTTTCTTT.

The chain is built from TRBV7-2 and TRBJ2-7; D remains unclear. CDR1 is SGHTA, CDR2 FQGNSA, per germline. The length of the CDR3 is 12 residues. Trimming left V 5 bases short and J 7 bases short, with 12 bases between. The CDR3 DNA reads as TGTGCCAGCAGCACCCGACTTGGGGAGCAGTACTTC. Protein: CASSTRLGEQYF.

The table lists this clone with a count of one. The chain uses TRBV27 and TRBJ1-1; D gene ambiguous. This CDR3 is built from 13 residues. The germline gives CDR1 MNHEY, CDR2 SMNVEV (reference sequence). Trimming removed 8 bases at V and 1 base at J, with 11 bases between. CDR3 loop: CASAPGRNTEAFF. CDR3 bases: TGTGCCAGCGCCCCGGGAAGGAACACTGAAGCTTTCTTT.

The chain has TRBV5-8 and TRBJ2-3, with TRBD1 matching 7 bases. The trim removed 0 bases at V and 2 bases at J, leaving 6 bases unmatched. Per germline, CDR1 SGHTS and CDR2 YDEGEE. The CDR3 covers 16 residues. The CDR3 sequence is CASSLEGTANTDTQYF. The CDR3 bases are TGTGCCAGCAGCTTGGAAGGGACAGCTAACACAGATACGCAGTATTTT.

The gene calls are TRBV25-1 and TRBJ1-2; 7 bases are shared with TRBD1. Germline loops: CDR1 MGHDK, CDR2 SYGVNS. J gave up 3 bases and V 3 bases, and 4 bases lay outside the gene matches. The CDR3 contains 14 residues. In DNA form, the CDR3 reads TGTGCCAGCAGTGAGGGGACAGCCCACTATGGCTACACCTTC. Amino acid sequence: CASSEGTAHYGYTF.

The chain recombines TRBV5-5 with TRBJ1-1, with 8 positions matching TRBD1. V lost 3 bases, J lost 7 bases, and 2 bases stayed unmatched. Germline V lookup: CDR1 SGHKS, CDR2 YYEKEE (reference sequence). This CDR3 comprises 12 residues. CDR3 sequence (DNA): TGTGCCAGCAGCTGGGACAGGCGTGAAGCTTTCTTT. It codes for CASSWDRREAFF. The complete variable domain, with remaining parts taken from reference TRBV5-5 and TRBJ1-1, reads DAGVTQSPTHLIKTRGQQVTLRCSPISGHKSVSWYQQVLGQGPQFIFQYYEKEERGRGNFPDRFSARQFPNYSSELNVNALLLGDSALYLCASSWDRREAFFGQGTRLTVV.

The V call is TRBV19, the J call TRBJ1-1; D is perhaps TRBD1 (5 bases). The CDR3 has 12 amino acids. Trimming took 6 bases from V and 6 from J, leaving 11 bases between them. Germline V gene lookup returns CDR1 LNHDA and CDR2 SQIVND (reference sequence). This CDR3 reads CASRGGLAEAFF. CDR3 coding DNA: TGTGCCAGTAGGGGGGGGTTGGCTGAAGCTTTCTTT. Combining the CDR3 with reference TRBV19 and TRBJ1-1 gives the whole variable domain DGGITQSPKYLFRKEGQNVTLSCEQNLNHDAMYWYRQDPGQGLRLIYYSQIVNDFQKGDIAEGYSVSREKKESFPLTVTSAQKNPTAFYLCASRGGLAEAFFGQGTRLTVV.

Details on this clone: One end of the junction varies from germline; a read error may be responsible. The chain couples TRBV7-9 to TRBJ1-2; weak D call: TRBD1 (6 bases). The V gene's germline CDR1 is SEHNR and CDR2 FQNEAQ (reference sequence). This CDR3 is built from 12 residues. The DNA for the CDR3 is TGTGCCAGCAGCTTAGATGGGACAAAACTTCCCTTC. This gives the protein CASSLDGTKLPF.

This chain connects TRBV11-3 to TRBJ1-6; D ambiguous. V dropped 6 bases and J dropped 5 bases, with 14 bases sitting between them. Germline V lookup: CDR1 SGHNT, CDR2 YENEEA. This CDR3 is built from 15 residues. The DNA for the CDR3 is TGTGCCAGCAGTACAGCTTTTTTTAATAATTCACCCCTCCACTTT. Its protein is CASSTAFFNNSPLHF. Together with reference TRBV11-3 and TRBJ1-6, the CDR3 gives the full variable domain: EAGVVQSPRYKIIEKKQPVAFWCNPISGHNTLYWYLQNLGQGPELLIRYENEEAVDDSQLPKDRFSAERLKGVDSTLKIQPAELGDSAVYLCASSTAFFNNSPLHFGNGTRLTVT.

The chain carries TRBV19 and TRBJ2-7; 10 positions agree with TRBD1. The CDR3 is made up of 15 amino acids. CDR1 and CDR2 (germline): LNHDA, SQIVND (reference sequence). V dropped 4 bases and J dropped 6; count of bases not matched to a gene: 9. The CDR3 loop reads CASSTRRGQGFEQYF. The CDR3 nucleotides read TGTGCCAGTAGTACCCGACGGGGACAGGGGTTCGAGCAGTACTTC.

The rearrangement links TRBV12-5 to TRBJ1-2, with D perhaps matching TRBD1 (5 bases). This CDR3 is built from 19 residues. V was clipped by 0 bases and J by 6 bases, with 26 bases between them. Germline loops: CDR1 LGHNT, CDR2 FRNRAP. The CDR3 DNA sequence: TGTGCTAGTGGTTTGGTCGTCGAACGTGCGTGGGGACTGCGGGATGGCTACACCTTC. Protein: CASGLVVERAWGLRDGYTF.

In this sample, this clone turned up once. For the CDR3, the DNA is TGTGCCAGCAGCTTAGCGCGAGGGGGATCTGGAAACACCATATATTTT. Protein product: CASSLARGGSGNTIYF. The chain has TRBV7-2 and TRBJ1-3, with a tentative D call TRBD1 (6 bases). This CDR3 is built from 16 residues. Germline V CDR1 and CDR2: SGHTA, FQGNSA. V lost 0 bases, J lost 1 base, and 10 bases lay in between.

The chain links TRBV4-2 to TRBJ1-5; D unclear. Germline V gene data show CDR1 as LGHNA and CDR2 as YNFKEQ. The CDR3 has 17 residues. Trimming shortened V by 0 bases and J by 0 bases, and 12 bases separated the two germline ends. The CDR3 is CASSQDSGGYSNQPQHF. The CDR3 nucleotides are TGTGCCAGCAGCCAAGATTCAGGAGGGTATAGCAATCAGCCCCAGCATTTT.

The J gene is TRBJ1-1, the V gene TRBV6-5; 7 nucleotides match TRBD1. With 5 bases clipped from V and 5 bases from J, the junction kept 8 bases outside the gene matches. This CDR3 has 14 amino acids. Germline CDR1 is MNHEY and CDR2 is SVGAGI. The CDR3 spells CASSADRVGTEAFF. The CDR3 nucleotides are TGTGCCAGCAGTGCAGACAGGGTGGGAACTGAAGCTTTCTTT.

The V gene is TRBV5-1, the J gene TRBJ2-3, with 10 bases identical to TRBD2. Germline V lookup: CDR1 SGHRS, CDR2 YFSETQ. V gave up 0 bases and J gave up 6 bases; unmatched junction bases: 4. The CDR3 contains 15 residues. CDR3 sequence (DNA): TGCGCCAGCAGCTTGGCGGGGACTAGCGATGATACGCAGTATTTT. Its protein is CASSLAGTSDDTQYF.

J is TRBJ2-5 and V is TRBV19; a possible D gene is TRBD1 (6 bases). The CDR3 extends over 17 amino acids. Trimming removed 1 base at V and 1 base at J, with 16 bases between. Germline assignment: CDR1 LNHDA and CDR2 SQIVND (reference sequence). CDR3 coding DNA: TGTGCCAGTAGTATAGCCCCACAGGGCCTTACCCAAGAGACCCAGTACTTC. Encoded protein: CASSIAPQGLTQETQYF.

The chain combines TRBV4-3 with TRBJ1-1, with TRBD1 matching over 7 bases. The V gene's germline CDR1 is LGHNA and CDR2 YSLEER. This CDR3 comprises 17 residues. V lost 0 bases to trimming and J lost 1 base; unmatched junction nucleotides: 8. CDR3 DNA: TGCGCCAGCAGCCAAGATGCTCGTTACAGGGGGAACACTGAAGCTTTCTTT. Protein product: CASSQDARYRGNTEAFF.

This clone came up once. The rearrangement links TRBV6-1 to TRBJ1-2; 8 nucleotides line up with TRBD1. The CDR3 covers 13 residues. Germline V gene data show CDR1 as MNHNS and CDR2 as SASEGT. J was trimmed by 4 bases and V by 5 bases; bases with no gene match: 3. CDR3 sequence (DNA): TGTGCCAGCAGTCCGGACAGGGCCTATGGCTACACCTTC. This translates into CASSPDRAYGYTF.

This clone was counted once. The rearrangement links TRBV4-2 to TRBJ1-2; D remains ambiguous. The CDR3 totals 16 residues. Germline CDR1 reads LGHNA; CDR2 reads YNFKEQ. V gave up 1 base and J gave up 1 base, with 13 bases separating them. This chain's CDR3 is CASSQGIQLINYGYTF. DNA for the CDR3: TGTGCCAGCAGCCAAGGTATACAGCTCATTAACTATGGCTACACCTTC.